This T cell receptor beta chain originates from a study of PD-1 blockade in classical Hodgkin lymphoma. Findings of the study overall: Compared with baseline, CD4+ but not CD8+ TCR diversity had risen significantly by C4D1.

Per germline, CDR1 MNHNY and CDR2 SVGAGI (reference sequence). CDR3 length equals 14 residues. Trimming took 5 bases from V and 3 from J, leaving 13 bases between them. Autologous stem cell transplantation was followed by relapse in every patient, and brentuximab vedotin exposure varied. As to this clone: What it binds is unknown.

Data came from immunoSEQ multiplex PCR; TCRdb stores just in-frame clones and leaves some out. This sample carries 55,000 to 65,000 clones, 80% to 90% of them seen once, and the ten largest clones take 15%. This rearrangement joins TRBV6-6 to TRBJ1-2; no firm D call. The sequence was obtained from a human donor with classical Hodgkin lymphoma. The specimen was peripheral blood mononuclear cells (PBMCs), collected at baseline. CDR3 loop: CASSQSGPDYGYTF. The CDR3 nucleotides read TGTGCCAGCAGTCAAAGTGGGCCCGACTATGGCTACACCTTC.